These 26 T cell receptor beta chains share one sample of origin, sequenced in a study of blood T cell repertoires in COVID-19. Some clones are missing from TCRdb's copy, which holds only in-frame ones; the method was immunoSEQ multiplex PCR. The profile covers approximately 300,000 clones, with just under 90% appearing a single time and approximately 1.8% taken by the ten largest. Sequenced input: peripheral blood. These receptors were taken from a woman aged 30 to 39 with COVID-19, enrolled during active disease.

The J gene is TRBJ2-4, the V gene TRBV25-1, with no clear D. Between the trimmed V and J ends, which lost 2 bases and 7 bases, there was a span of 9 bases. The germline V gene encodes CDR1 MGHDK and CDR2 SYGVNS. The CDR3 is 13 residues long. This chain's CDR3 is CASSEVGPNIQYF. CDR3 coding DNA: TGTGCCAGCAGTGAAGTTGGCCCGAACATTCAGTACTTC.

The chain combines TRBV5-5 with TRBJ1-1, with 9 bases identical to TRBD1. Losses at the gene ends were 5 bases for V and 3 bases for J; bases not matched to a gene: 11. This CDR3 region has 16 residues. Germline loops: CDR1 SGHKS, CDR2 YYEKEE (reference sequence). In DNA form, the CDR3 reads TGTGCCAGCAGGTGGGGACAGGGAGGGGGAGACACTGAAGCTTTCTTT. This codes for CASRWGQGGGDTEAFF.

The V call is TRBV28, the J call TRBJ1-1; no clear D gene. Trimming left V 8 bases short and J 1 base short, with 11 bases between. CDR1 and CDR2 from the germline V gene are MDHEN and SYDVKM. The CDR3 has 13 amino acids. The CDR3 DNA is TGTGCCAGCCGAGGAGTGGGGAACACTGAAGCTTTCTTT. This codes for CASRGVGNTEAFF.

This clone has only a few counts. CDR3 nucleotide sequence: TGTGCCAGCAGCTTTAGCTCTGGGGCCAACGTCCTGACTTTC. Amino acids: CASSFSSGANVLTF. The chain carries TRBV5-4 and TRBJ2-6; the D is unclear. The CDR3 has 14 amino acids. V was shortened by 2 bases and J by 0 bases, with 3 bases between the two germline ends. CDR1 and CDR2 (germline): SGHNT, YYREEE (reference sequence).

The CDR3 spells CASSPLAGVTDTQYF. The CDR3 DNA reads TGTGCCAGCAGCCCCCTAGCGGGGGTTACAGATACGCAGTATTTT. V and J are TRBV5-4 and TRBJ2-3, with 10 bases lining up with TRBD2. CDR3 size: 15 residues. After removal of 4 bases from V and 3 bases from J, the junction contained 5 bases not matched to a gene. From germline, CDR1 is SGHNT and CDR2 YYREEE (reference sequence).

The chain is built from TRBV6-2 or TRBV6-3 and TRBJ1-5; possibly TRBD1 for D (5 bases). The CDR3 spans 15 residues. Germline CDR1 reads MNHEY; CDR2 reads SVGEGT. V dropped 6 bases and J dropped 3 bases, with 15 bases sitting between them. DNA of the CDR3: TGTGCCAGCAGCCCAGACAGACTTTACAATCAGCCCCAGCATTTT. Residues: CASSPDRLYNQPQHF.

The chain carries TRBV7-6 and TRBJ1-1; D not certain. Trimming shortened V by 5 bases and J by 3 bases, and 13 bases separated the two germline ends. The germline gives CDR1 SGHVS, CDR2 FNYEAQ. The CDR3 is 14 residues long. The CDR3 DNA sequence: TGTGCCAGCAGCCCGGGGTTGAGGGACACTGAAGCTTTCTTT. Its protein product is CASSPGLRDTEAFF.

The chain couples TRBV7-2 to TRBJ2-6, with D perhaps matching TRBD1 (6 bases). Germline V gene lookup returns CDR1 SGHTA and CDR2 FQGNSA. Trimming took off 4 bases at V and 0 bases at J, with 7 bases between the two ends. The CDR3 loop spans 15 amino acids. The CDR3 is CASSSGVSGANVLTF. The CDR3 region has the DNA TGTGCCAGCAGCTCAGGGGTCTCTGGGGCCAACGTCCTGACTTTC.

The gene calls are TRBV6-5 and TRBJ1-5; D perhaps matches TRBD1 (5 bases). CDR3 size: 13 residues. Trimming shortened V by 7 bases and J by 4 bases, and 11 bases separated the two germline ends. Per the germline V gene, CDR1 is MNHEY and CDR2 is SVGAGI. The CDR3 protein is CASTYRGNQPQHF. The CDR3 DNA follows: TGTGCCAGCACGTATAGGGGTAATCAGCCCCAGCATTTT.

This clone is a singleton in its sample. The rearrangement joins TRBV12-5 to TRBJ2-1, with 9 bases lining up with TRBD2. Trimming removed 3 bases from V and 8 bases from J; junction bases left unmatched: 8. There are 15 residues in the CDR3. CDR1 and CDR2 from the germline V gene are LGHNT and FRNRAP. The CDR3 nucleotides read TGTGCTAGTGGTTTAGCGGGGGGCAAACCGGATGAGCAGTTCTTC. Translation: CASGLAGGKPDEQFF.

CDR3 coding DNA: TGTGCCAGCAGCTTGGGACAAAGAGATACGCAGTATTTT. It codes for CASSLGQRDTQYF. The V and J genes are TRBV7-9 and TRBJ2-3; tentative D call: TRBD1 (6 bases). The V end was cut by 3 bases, the J end by 5 bases, with 9 bases between. CDR1 and CDR2 from the germline V gene are SEHNR and FQNEAQ (reference sequence). The CDR3 has 13 amino acids.

This clone has only one observation. V is TRBV3-1 (or the pseudogene TRBV3-2) and J is TRBJ1-1; D perhaps matches TRBD1 (5 bases). CDR1 LGHDT and CDR2 YNNKEL come from the germline V gene (reference sequence). The CDR3 has 14 residues. Trimming shortened V by 1 base and J by 8 bases, and 14 bases separated the two germline ends. As DNA, the CDR3 is TGTGCCAGCAGCCAAGTAATTGATGGGGGGGAAGCTTTCTTT. Its protein is CASSQVIDGGEAFF.

The V gene is TRBV7-6, the J gene TRBJ2-5, with 12 positions matching TRBD2. From germline, CDR1 is SGHVS and CDR2 FNYEAQ. V trimming: 1 base; J trimming: 4 bases; junction bases outside the gene matches: 7. This CDR3 is built from 17 residues. CDR3 nucleotide sequence: TGTGCCAGCAGCTTAGGGCTAGCGGGGGGGCCGGTAGAGACCCAGTACTTC. The encoded protein is CASSLGLAGGPVETQYF.

CDR3 protein: CASSFQGVNTEAFF. As DNA, the CDR3 is TGTGCCAGCAGTTTTCAGGGGGTGAACACTGAAGCTTTCTTT. V and J are TRBV28 and TRBJ1-1; 7 nucleotides align to TRBD1. This CDR3 contains 14 residues. Germline CDR1 reads MDHEN; CDR2 reads SYDVKM. With V trimmed by 3 bases and J by 0 bases, 1 base remained unmatched. The variable domain in full, completed from reference TRBV28 and TRBJ1-1, reads DVKVTQSSRYLVKRTGEKVFLECVQDMDHENMFWYRQDPGLGLRLIYFSYDVKMKEKGDIPEGYSVSREKKERFSLILESASTNQTSMYLCASSFQGVNTEAFFGQGTRLTVV.

This clone came up once. The chain combines TRBV4-2 with TRBJ2-1, with TRBD2 matching 15 bases. CDR3 length equals 17 residues. V shed 0 bases and J 4 bases; nucleotides not matched to a gene: 1. Germline V gives CDR1 LGHNA, CDR2 YNFKEQ. The CDR3 is CASSQEGTSGGYNEQFF. The CDR3 DNA reads as TGTGCCAGCAGCCAAGAGGGGACTAGCGGGGGGTACAATGAGCAGTTCTTC.

This clone is a singleton in its sample. V gene TRBV7-9 combines with J gene TRBJ1-2; tentatively, D is TRBD1 (5 bases). V was shortened by 5 bases and J by 2 bases, with 12 bases between the two germline ends. The length of the CDR3 is 14 residues. Germline CDR1 reads SEHNR; CDR2 reads FQNEAQ (reference sequence). The CDR3 DNA reads as TGTGCCAGCAGCCCCTCCACAGGAAACTATGGCTACACCTTC. Translated: CASSPSTGNYGYTF.

The chain joins TRBV6-6 to TRBJ1-3; possible D gene TRBD1, 6 bases. Germline V gene sequence: CDR1 MNHNY, CDR2 SVGAGI (reference sequence). This CDR3 contains 14 residues. Trimming took 7 bases from V and 4 from J, leaving 14 bases between them. CDR3 DNA sequence: TGTGCCAGCACCATTAGCAGGGGCGGAAACACCATATATTTT. Protein sequence: CASTISRGGNTIYF.

This clone appeared once. This chain uses TRBV3-1 (or the pseudogene TRBV3-2) with TRBJ1-2; 10 nucleotides align to TRBD1. CDR1 and CDR2 (germline): LGHDT, YNNKEL (reference sequence). V lost 3 bases, J lost 6 bases, and 4 bases stayed unmatched. This CDR3 has 14 residues. CDR3 DNA: TGTGCCAGCAGCCATAGGACAGGGGGAGATGGCTACACCTTC. This gives the protein CASSHRTGGDGYTF.

This clone was detected a few times. The chain couples TRBV25-1 to TRBJ1-6, with D tentatively TRBD1 (6 bases). This CDR3 spans 15 amino acids. CDR1 is MGHDK and CDR2 is SYGVNS in the germline V gene. Trimming took off 4 bases at V and 5 bases at J, with 12 bases between the two ends. The CDR3 region has the DNA TGTGCCAGCAGTGCCCAAGGGGGTAATAATTCACCCCTCCACTTT. Encoded protein: CASSAQGGNNSPLHF.

V and J are TRBV10-2 and TRBJ1-2; 7 bases map to TRBD1. Germline V gene data show CDR1 as WSHSY and CDR2 as SAAADI. After removal of 8 bases from V and 2 bases from J, the junction contained 14 bases not matched to a gene. The CDR3 runs 16 residues. CDR3 loop: CASWAPGTALNYGYTF. CDR3 nucleotides: TGCGCCAGCTGGGCTCCGGGGACAGCGTTAAACTATGGCTACACCTTC.

V and J are TRBV9 and TRBJ1-2; TRBD1 agrees at 8 bases. Germline values: CDR1 SGDLS, CDR2 YYNGEE. The CDR3 is 13 amino acids. V was clipped by 0 bases and J by 8 bases; unmatched bases: 3. Written as DNA, the CDR3 is TGTGCCAGCAGCGTAGTTGACAGGGGAGGCTACACCTTC. It encodes CASSVVDRGGYTF.

This chain links TRBV3-1 (or the pseudogene TRBV3-2) with TRBJ1-2, with TRBD1 as a possible D gene (6 bases). V was shortened by 4 bases and J by 11 bases, with 17 bases between the two germline ends. CDR3 length equals 13 residues. CDR1 and CDR2 (germline): LGHDT, YNNKEL (reference sequence). The CDR3 DNA sequence: TGTGCCAGCAGCCGAGGGGGGGCCCTGGGGTACACCTTC. Residues: CASSRGGALGYTF.

The V gene is TRBV4-2, the J gene TRBJ1-5; D uncertain. This CDR3 is built from 16 residues. Looked up from germline, CDR1 is LGHNA and CDR2 is YNFKEQ. V shed 0 bases and J shed 0 bases, with 9 bases lying between them. The CDR3 reads CASSQDRWSSNQPQHF. In DNA, the CDR3 is TGTGCCAGCAGCCAAGATCGGTGGAGTAGCAATCAGCCCCAGCATTTT.

This chain connects TRBV6-2 or TRBV6-3 to TRBJ1-2; 7 bases match TRBD1. Germline loops: CDR1 MNHEY, CDR2 SVGEGT. The CDR3 length is 15 residues. V was pared by 0 bases and J by 4 bases, with 5 bases of the junction left unmatched. The CDR3 bases are TGTGCCAGCAGTTACTCGAGGACAGGTTTCTATGGCTACACCTTC. Amino acid sequence: CASSYSRTGFYGYTF.

The rearrangement joins TRBV2 to TRBJ1-5; 9 bases are shared with TRBD1. The CDR3 is 15 amino acids. Germline-derived CDR1 and CDR2 are SNHLY and FYNNEI. Unmatched junction bases numbered 7, after V lost 6 bases and J lost 4 bases. CDR3 sequence (DNA): TGTGCCAGCAGGGGACAGGGCGTCGGGAATCAGCCCCAGCATTTT. This gives the protein CASRGQGVGNQPQHF.

The rearrangement links TRBV27 to TRBJ1-2; 10 positions match TRBD1. The length of the CDR3 is 15 residues. Germline CDR1 MNHEY, CDR2 SMNVEV (reference sequence). V dropped 3 bases and J dropped 4; count of bases not matched to a gene: 5. CDR3 amino acids: CASSLKDRGGYGYTF. CDR3 DNA: TGTGCCAGCAGTTTGAAGGACAGGGGGGGCTATGGCTACACCTTC.